This T cell receptor (beta chain) came from a study of blood T cell repertoires in COVID-19. Profiled with immunoSEQ multiplex PCR; TCRdb holds only in-frame clones, not every one. The sample consists of about 190,000 clones, around 80% of them appearing once. CDR1 and CDR2 from the germline V gene are SGHDN and FVKESK. This CDR3 region has 16 residues. V shed 4 bases and J 2 bases; nucleotides not matched to a gene: 10. This clone has just one count. This clonotype was obtained from a man aged 50-59 years who had recovered from COVID-19. This chain joins TRBV14 and TRBJ2-7, with 8 bases that match TRBD2. Material: peripheral blood. CDR3 coding DNA: TGTGCCAGCAGCCCCCCTCCCCAGCGGGGGACCTACGAGCAGTACTTC. Protein sequence: CASSPPPQRGTYEQYF.